This T cell receptor (beta chain) is drawn from a study of blood T cell repertoires in COVID-19. V shed 3 bases and J shed 6 bases, with 5 bases lying between them. The CDR3 is made up of 11 amino acids. Germline values: CDR1 GTSNPN, CDR2 SVGIG (reference sequence). Participants were aged roughly 18 to 100 years from 20 to 30 US areas. Cohorts were assigned according to the clinical history that participants reported. Per the study methods: Using reference gene primer amplification, nucleated cell counts were estimated. Sequencing was performed with immunoSEQ multiplex PCR; in TCRdb, only in-frame clones are kept and a portion is missing. The V and J calls and clone size come from that table; D and trimming were worked out from the DNA. The sample holds approximately 200,000 clones, roughly 86% seen once.

Material for sequencing was PBMCs or T cells enriched from blood (not recorded which). The chain couples TRBV30 to TRBJ2-2; D call uncertain. The TCR originated in a young man with acute COVID-19. In nucleotides, the CDR3 is TGTGCCTGGAGCCGGTCCGGGGAGCTGTTTTTT. The encoded protein is CAWSRSGELFF. The entire variable domain, with the rest obtained from reference TRBV30 and TRBJ2-2, is as follows: SQTIHQWPATLVQPVGSPLSLECTVEGTSNPNLYWYRQAAGRGLQLLFYSVGIGQISSEVPQNLSASRPQDRQFILSSKKLLLSDSGFYLCAWSRSGELFFGEGSRLTVL.